A selection of T cell receptor beta chains follows, all from one sample in a study of T-cell memory formation after mild COVID-19. TCRdb called the 5' RACE reads again in MiXCR, with one record for every CDR3 protein. The data show 150,000 to 200,000 distinct CDR3 sequences, with 11% seen just once and around 3.8% held by the top ten. The sample taken for sequencing was PBMCs or a T cell subset sorted from them (not recorded which). All receptors derive from a man aged 18 to 35 who had mild COVID-19 (a few samples of this study predate the infection). Cell type and time point are not known. Each CDR3 is given with its conserved first and last residue. A D gene is named only where the DNA matches it firmly. The listing skips clone size in some rows; elsewhere it reads once, few, many or a size class.

>TRBV5-1|.|.|TRBJ2-5
TGCGCCAGCAGCTTGTCGGGGACCCAGTACTTC
CASSLSGTQYF
>TRBV7-6|few|TRBD1|TRBJ1-2
TGTGCCAGCAGCCCTAGAACAGGGGGCAATGGCTACACCTTC
CASSPRTGGNGYTF
>TRBV12-3/TRBV12-4|few|.|TRBJ1-2
TGTGCCAGCAGATCCGCCAGACGGGTCCGCTACACCTTC
CASRSARRVRYTF
>TRBV20-1|.|TRBD1|TRBJ2-7
TGCAGTGCTAGATGGAGACAGGGTACCTACGAGCAGTACTTC
CSARWRQGTYEQYF
>TRBV9|.|TRBD1|TRBJ1-2
TGTGCCAGCCGTTTCACCGGGACAGGGGATGTGGGCTACACCTTC
CASRFTGTGDVGYTF
>TRBV20-1|few|.|TRBJ2-3
TGCAGTGCTACCCCTGGGCTGAGCACAGATACGCAGTATTTT
CSATPGLSTDTQYF
>TRBV7-3|.|TRBD1|TRBJ1-1
TGTGCCAGCAGACGGATTGGGACAGCGCACACTGAAGCTTTCTTT
CASRRIGTAHTEAFF
>TRBV21-1|.|.|TRBJ1-3
TGTGCCAGCAGCAATCCCGGGACAGGAGCTTCTGGAAACACCATATATTTT
CASSNPGTGASGNTIYF
>TRBV12-3/TRBV12-4|.|TRBD1|TRBJ2-3
TGTGCCAGCAGACAAAACCCGGGACAGGGTGTGGGAGATACGCAGTATTTT
CASRQNPGQGVGDTQYF
>TRBV5-1|.|TRBD1|TRBJ2-5
TGCGCCAGCAGCCTCAGGCCTGACAGGGGAATACAGACCCAGTACTTC
CASSLRPDRGIQTQYF
>TRBV5-5|many|.|TRBJ1-2
TGTGCCAGCAGCTTGCAGGCGGGGTATGGCTACACCTTC
CASSLQAGYGYTF
>TRBV29-1|many|.|TRBJ1-1
TGCAGCGCTCGGACACTTACGAACACTGAAGCTTTCTTT
CSARTLTNTEAFF
>TRBV3-1|.|.|TRBJ1-3
TGTGCCAGCAGCCACGATGCCACAGCAGCCTCTGGAAACACCATATATTTT
CASSHDATAASGNTIYF
>TRBV27|few|.|TRBJ2-2
TGTGCCAGCAGTTTCGTGGTCTCCGGGGAGCTGTTTTTT
CASSFVVSGELFF
>TRBV11-2|.|.|TRBJ2-7
TGTGCCAGCAGCGTTAGCGGAGGGGTTGGCGAGCAGTACTTC
CASSVSGGVGEQYF
>TRBV6-2/TRBV6-3|many|.|TRBJ1-2
TGTGCCAGCAGCTTGAACTATGGCTACACCTTC
CASSLNYGYTF
>TRBV20-1|few|TRBD1|TRBJ1-5
TGCAGTGCTAGATCGGACAGGGGTTCGGTGAATCAGCCCCAGCATTTT
CSARSDRGSVNQPQHF
>TRBV29-1|many|TRBD2|TRBJ2-3
TGCAGCGTTGAGATGGCAGTCGGGGGGGATACGCAGTATTTT
CSVEMAVGGDTQYF
>TRBV7-9|.|TRBD1|TRBJ1-2
TGTGCCAGCAGTCGGACAGGCGTCTACTATGGCTACACCTTC
CASSRTGVYYGYTF
>TRBV7-2|few|.|TRBJ2-1
TGTGCCAGCAGCTTATTGGTGGGGGTGAGCTCCTACAATGAGCAGTTCTTC
CASSLLVGVSSYNEQFF
>TRBV7-2|.|TRBD1|TRBJ1-5
TGTGCCAGCAGCTTAGACAGGGGTATAGCCCAGCATTTT
CASSLDRGIAQHF
>TRBV7-9|many|.|TRBJ1-2
TGTGCCAGCAGCTCCGAGAATGGTGGCTACACCTTC
CASSSENGGYTF
>TRBV19|.|.|TRBJ1-2
TGTGCCAGTACTGGAGGATACTATGGCTACACCTTC
CASTGGYYGYTF
>TRBV29-1|few|TRBD1|TRBJ1-1
TGCAGCGCTGAGGGACAGGGAAGGGGCACTGAAGCTTTCTTT
CSAEGQGRGTEAFF
>TRBV20-1|few|.|TRBJ1-6
TGCAGTGCCCGGGACAATAATTCACCCCTCCACTTT
CSARDNNSPLHF
>TRBV19|few|TRBD1|TRBJ1-5
TGTGCCAGTAATTGGGACAGGGGACAGCCCCAGCATTTT
CASNWDRGQPQHF
>TRBV7-9|few|TRBD2|TRBJ2-1
TGTGCCAGCAGCGCACCCCCTCGACTAGCGGTTTACAATGAGCAGTTCTTC
CASSAPPRLAVYNEQFF
>TRBV4-3|few|TRBD2|TRBJ2-1
TGCGCCAGCAGCCAAGTGTATCGACTAGCGGGGGGGAATGAGCAGTTCTTC
CASSQVYRLAGGNEQFF
>TRBV11-2|few|.|TRBJ2-3
TGTGCCAGCAGCTTAGGTCGGGATACGCAGTATTTT
CASSLGRDTQYF
>TRBV3-1|.|TRBD2|TRBJ2-2
TGTGCCAGCAGCCGCAGCCCTTCACTAGCGGGGGACACCGGGGAGCTGTTTTTT
CASSRSPSLAGDTGELFF
>TRBV5-1|.|.|TRBJ1-1
TGCGCCAGCAGCTTGGCGGCAGGAGCCTTGAACACTGAAGCTTTCTTT
CASSLAAGALNTEAFF
>TRBV7-8|few|TRBD2|TRBJ2-1
TGTGCCAGCAGAAGTCCCGGGACTAGCGCAGGGGAGCAGTTCTTC
CASRSPGTSAGEQFF
>TRBV19|many|.|TRBJ2-2
TGTGCCAGTACGGTCATCGGGTCCGGGGAGCTGTTTTTT
CASTVIGSGELFF
>TRBV29-1|few|TRBD2|TRBJ2-3
TGCAGCGTAGGACTAGCGGGGACCCATACGCAGTATTTT
CSVGLAGTHTQYF
>TRBV7-3|many|TRBD2|TRBJ2-1
TGTGCCAGCAGCCTTATAGCGGGGGGGCCTTCTGAGCAGTTCTTC
CASSLIAGGPSEQFF
>TRBV20-1|.|.|TRBJ2-1
TGCAGTGCCAGAGATTCCCACAATGAGCAGTTCTTC
CSARDSHNEQFF
>TRBV11-2|.|.|TRBJ2-1
TGTGCCAGCAGCTTAGATGGCCAGGGAGGGCAGTTCTTC
CASSLDGQGGQFF
>TRBV9|few|TRBD2|TRBJ2-1
TGTGCCAGCACGGATAGCGGGGGTTGGCAGTTCTTC
CASTDSGGWQFF
>TRBV5-1|few|.|TRBJ2-1
TGCGCCAGCAGCTTAAGGGGGGAAAACTACAATGAGCAGTTCTTC
CASSLRGENYNEQFF
>TRBV5-1|.|.|TRBJ1-6
TGCGCCAGCAGCTTATGGCAGGATAATTCACCCCTCCACTTT
CASSLWQDNSPLHF
>TRBV5-1|few|.|TRBJ2-6
TGCGCCAGCAGCGTTAACCCGACAGGCTCTGGGGCCAACGTCCTGACTTTC
CASSVNPTGSGANVLTF
>TRBV2|.|.|TRBJ2-2
TGTGCCAGCAGTGAGGACCCGATCGCGGGGGAGCTGTTTTTT
CASSEDPIAGELFF